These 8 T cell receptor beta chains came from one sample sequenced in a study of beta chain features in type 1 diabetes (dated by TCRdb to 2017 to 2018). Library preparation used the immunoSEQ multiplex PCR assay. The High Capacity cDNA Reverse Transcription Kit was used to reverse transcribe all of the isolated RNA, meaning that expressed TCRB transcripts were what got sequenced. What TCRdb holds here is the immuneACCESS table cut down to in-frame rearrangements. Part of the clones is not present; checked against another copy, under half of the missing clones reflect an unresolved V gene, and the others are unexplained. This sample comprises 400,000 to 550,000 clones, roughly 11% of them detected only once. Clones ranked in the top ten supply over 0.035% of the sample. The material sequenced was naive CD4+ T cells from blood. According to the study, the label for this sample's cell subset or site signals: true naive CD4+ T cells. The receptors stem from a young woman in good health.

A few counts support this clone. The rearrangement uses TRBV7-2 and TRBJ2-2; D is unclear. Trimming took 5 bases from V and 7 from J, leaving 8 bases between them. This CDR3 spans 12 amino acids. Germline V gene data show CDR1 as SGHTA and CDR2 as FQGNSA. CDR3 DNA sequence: TGTGCCAGCAGCATGACGGTCGGGGAGCTGTTTTTT. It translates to CASSMTVGELFF.

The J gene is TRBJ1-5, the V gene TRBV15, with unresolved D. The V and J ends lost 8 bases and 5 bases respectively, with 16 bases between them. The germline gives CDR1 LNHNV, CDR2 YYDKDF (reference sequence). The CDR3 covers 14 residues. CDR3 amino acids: CATRVGQLHQPQHF. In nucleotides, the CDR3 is TGTGCCACCCGTGTTGGGCAGCTTCATCAGCCCCAGCATTTT.

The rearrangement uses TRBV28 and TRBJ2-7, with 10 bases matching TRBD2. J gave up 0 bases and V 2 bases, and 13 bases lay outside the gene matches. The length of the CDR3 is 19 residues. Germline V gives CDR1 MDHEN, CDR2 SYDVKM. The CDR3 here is CASSLGFASGGPSSYEQYV. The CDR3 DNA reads TGTGCCAGCAGTTTAGGCTTTGCTAGCGGGGGCCCGAGCTCCTACGAGCAGTACGTC.

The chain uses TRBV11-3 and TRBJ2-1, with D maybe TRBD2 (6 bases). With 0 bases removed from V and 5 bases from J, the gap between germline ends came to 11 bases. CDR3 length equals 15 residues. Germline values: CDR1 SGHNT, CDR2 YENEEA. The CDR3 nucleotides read TGTGCCAGCAGCTTAGATAGTAGGACTAACAATGAGCAGTTCTTC. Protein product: CASSLDSRTNNEQFF. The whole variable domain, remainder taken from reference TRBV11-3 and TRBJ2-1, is EAGVVQSPRYKIIEKKQPVAFWCNPISGHNTLYWYLQNLGQGPELLIRYENEEAVDDSQLPKDRFSAERLKGVDSTLKIQPAELGDSAVYLCASSLDSRTNNEQFFGPGTRLTVL.

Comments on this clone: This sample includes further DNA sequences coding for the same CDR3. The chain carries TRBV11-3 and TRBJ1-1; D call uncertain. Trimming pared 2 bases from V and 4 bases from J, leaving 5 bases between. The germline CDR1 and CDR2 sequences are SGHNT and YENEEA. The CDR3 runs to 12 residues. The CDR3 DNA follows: TGTGCCAGCAGCTTACGGGGCACTGAAGCTTTCTTT. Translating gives CASSLRGTEAFF.

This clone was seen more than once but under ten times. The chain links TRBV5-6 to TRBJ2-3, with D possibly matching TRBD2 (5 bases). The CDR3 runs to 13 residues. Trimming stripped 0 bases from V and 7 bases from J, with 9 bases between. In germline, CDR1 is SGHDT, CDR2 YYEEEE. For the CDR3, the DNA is TGTGCCAGCAGCTTGGGCCGGAGGAATACGCAGTATTTT. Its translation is CASSLGRRNTQYF.

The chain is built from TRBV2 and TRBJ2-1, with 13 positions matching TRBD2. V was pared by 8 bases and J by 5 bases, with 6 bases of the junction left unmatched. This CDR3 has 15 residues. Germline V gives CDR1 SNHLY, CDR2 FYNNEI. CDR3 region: CASAPGLAGNNEQFF. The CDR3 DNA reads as TGTGCCAGCGCCCCGGGACTAGCGGGGAACAATGAGCAGTTCTTC.

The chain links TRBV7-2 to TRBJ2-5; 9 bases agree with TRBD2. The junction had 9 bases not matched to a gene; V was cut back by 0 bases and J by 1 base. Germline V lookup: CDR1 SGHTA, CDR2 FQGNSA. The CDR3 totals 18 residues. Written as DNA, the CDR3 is TGTGCCAGCAGCTTAGCGTGGCGGAGCGGGGGGCGCCAAGAGACCCAGTACTTC. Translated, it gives CASSLAWRSGGRQETQYF.